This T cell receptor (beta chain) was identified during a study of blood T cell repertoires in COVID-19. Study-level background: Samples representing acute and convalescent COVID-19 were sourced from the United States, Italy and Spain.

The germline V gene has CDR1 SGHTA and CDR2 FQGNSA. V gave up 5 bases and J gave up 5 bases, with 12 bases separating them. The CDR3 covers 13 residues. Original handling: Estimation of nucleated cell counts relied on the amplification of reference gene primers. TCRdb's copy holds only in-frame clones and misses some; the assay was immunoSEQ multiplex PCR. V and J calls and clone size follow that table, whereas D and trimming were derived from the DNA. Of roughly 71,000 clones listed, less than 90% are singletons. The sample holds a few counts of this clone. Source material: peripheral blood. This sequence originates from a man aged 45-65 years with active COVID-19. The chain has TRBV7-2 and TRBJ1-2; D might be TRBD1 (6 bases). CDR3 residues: CASSRGDKYGYTF. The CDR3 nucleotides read TGTGCCAGCAGCCGGGGGGACAAGTATGGCTACACCTTC.